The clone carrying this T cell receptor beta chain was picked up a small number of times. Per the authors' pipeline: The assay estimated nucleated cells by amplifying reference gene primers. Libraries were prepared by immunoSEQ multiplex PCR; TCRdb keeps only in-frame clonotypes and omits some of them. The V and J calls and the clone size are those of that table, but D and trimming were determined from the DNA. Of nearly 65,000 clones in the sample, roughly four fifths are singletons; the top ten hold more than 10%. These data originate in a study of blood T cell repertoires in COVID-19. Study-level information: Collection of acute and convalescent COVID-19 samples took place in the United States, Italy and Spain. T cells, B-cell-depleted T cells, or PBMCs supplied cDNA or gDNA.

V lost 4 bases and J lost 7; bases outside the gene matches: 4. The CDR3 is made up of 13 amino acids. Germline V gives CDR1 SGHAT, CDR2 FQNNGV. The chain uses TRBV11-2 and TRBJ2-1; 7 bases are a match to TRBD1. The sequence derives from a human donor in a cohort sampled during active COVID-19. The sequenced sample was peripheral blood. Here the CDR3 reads CASSSWDSNEQFF. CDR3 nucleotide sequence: TGTGCCAGCAGCTCATGGGACAGTAATGAGCAGTTCTTC.